These 2 T cell receptor beta chains originate from one sample sequenced in a study of blood T cell repertoires in COVID-19. Measured with immunoSEQ multiplex PCR; TCRdb has only the in-frame clones, and not every one. The sample has tens of thousands of clones, 87% seen once. The sample was peripheral blood. All receptors come from an elderly woman with active COVID-19.

The chain couples TRBV28 to TRBJ2-2, with TRBD1 as a possible D gene (6 bases). From germline, CDR1 is MDHEN and CDR2 SYDVKM. V lost 4 bases, J lost 9 bases, and 12 bases lay in between. This CDR3 region has 13 residues. This CDR3 reads CASSSTGLRELFF. CDR3 nucleotides: TGTGCCAGCAGTTCAACAGGGCTCCGGGAGCTGTTTTTT.

The V and J genes are TRBV12-3 or TRBV12-4 and TRBJ2-1; D is uncertain. The CDR3 is made up of 11 amino acids. The V end lost 4 bases, the J end lost 8 bases, and 6 bases lay between the germline ends. CDR3 DNA sequence: TGTGCCAGCAGTTCAGGATATGAGCAGTTCTTC. Its translation is CASSSGYEQFF.